This T cell receptor beta chain was sequenced for a study of identical twins. General observations from the study: Cross-sectional statistical analysis, not tracking of the same donors, underpinned the conclusions. Insertions ran lower in abundant cord blood beta clonotypes, though not in memory repertoires. Zero-insertion analyses could be partly confounded by invariant MAIT and iNKT cells. There was more out-of-frame TCR alpha sharing in monozygotic twins than models estimated.

Via MiXCR, TCRdb re-called the 5' RACE reads, giving one row per CDR3 protein. The sample carries about 1.7 million distinct CDR3 sequences, under 35% recorded once. This CDR3 region has 15 residues. This clonotype turned up a few times. Its matching antigen is unknown. This receptor was identified in a newborn girl in good health. The V and J genes are TRBV21-1 and TRBJ1-4; the table gives TRBD1 as D, unverified against the DNA. TRBV21-1 represents a pseudogene. Sample: cord blood. The CDR3 DNA follows: TGTGCCAGCAGCATCATGGGGACAGCATTTGAAAAACTGTTTTTT. Encoded protein: CASSIMGTAFEKLFF.